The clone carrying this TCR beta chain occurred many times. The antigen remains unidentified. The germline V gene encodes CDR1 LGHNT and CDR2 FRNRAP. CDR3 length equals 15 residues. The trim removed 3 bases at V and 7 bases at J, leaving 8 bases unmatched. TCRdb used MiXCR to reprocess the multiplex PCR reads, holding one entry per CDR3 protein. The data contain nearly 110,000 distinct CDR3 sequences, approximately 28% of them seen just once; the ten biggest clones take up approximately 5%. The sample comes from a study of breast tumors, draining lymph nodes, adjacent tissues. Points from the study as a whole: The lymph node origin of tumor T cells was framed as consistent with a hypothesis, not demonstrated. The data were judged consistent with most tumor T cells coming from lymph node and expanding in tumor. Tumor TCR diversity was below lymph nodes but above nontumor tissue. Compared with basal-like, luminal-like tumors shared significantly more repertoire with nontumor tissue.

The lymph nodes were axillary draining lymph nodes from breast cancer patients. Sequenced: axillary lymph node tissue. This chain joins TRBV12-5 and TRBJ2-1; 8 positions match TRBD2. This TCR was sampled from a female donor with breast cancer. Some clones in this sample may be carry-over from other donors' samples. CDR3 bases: TGTGCTAGTGGTTTACCGGGGGGGCCTGAGAATGAGCAGTTCTTC. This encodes CASGLPGGPENEQFF.